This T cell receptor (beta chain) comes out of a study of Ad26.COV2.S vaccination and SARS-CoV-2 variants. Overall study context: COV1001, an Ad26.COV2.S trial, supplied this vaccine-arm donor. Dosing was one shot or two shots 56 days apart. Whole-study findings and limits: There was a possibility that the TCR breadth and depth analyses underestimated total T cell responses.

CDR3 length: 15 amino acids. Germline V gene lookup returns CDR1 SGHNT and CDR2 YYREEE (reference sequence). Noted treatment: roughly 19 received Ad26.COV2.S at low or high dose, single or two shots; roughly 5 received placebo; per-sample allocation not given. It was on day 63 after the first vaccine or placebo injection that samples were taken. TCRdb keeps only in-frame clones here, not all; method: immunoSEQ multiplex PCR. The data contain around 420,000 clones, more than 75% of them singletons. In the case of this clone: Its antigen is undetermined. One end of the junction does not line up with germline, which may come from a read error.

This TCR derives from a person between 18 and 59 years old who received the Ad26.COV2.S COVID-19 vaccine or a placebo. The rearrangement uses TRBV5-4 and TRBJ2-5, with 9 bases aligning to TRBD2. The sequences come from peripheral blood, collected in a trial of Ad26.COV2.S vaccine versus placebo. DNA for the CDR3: TGTGCCAGCAGTTTGGCGGGGGGGCCGGGAGAGACCCAGTACTTC. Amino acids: CASSLAGGPGETQYF.